This TCR beta chain was observed in a study of blood T cell repertoires in COVID-19 (TCRdb year 2020). With respect to the entire study: Samples covering the acute and convalescent phases of COVID-19 were provided by collaborators in the United States, Italy and Spain. The material from the prospective study consisted of cDNA or gDNA derived from T cells, B-cell-depleted T cells, or PBMCs. The dataset comprised deeply sampled blood TCRbeta repertoires from subjects exposed to, actively infected with, or recovered from COVID-19. A freely available public database, intended as a resource for researchers studying the immune response to SARS-CoV-2, is where the repertoires were released. Samples were obtained from the ongoing ImmuneRACE study (first 160 participants) and from about 1,300 subjects provided by 6 global collaborators. A de-identified subject ID, COVID-19 status, age in years and sex were almost always included in the sample metadata. Where available, HLA class I and class II types were taken from metadata supplied by the sample provider and were not determined by assay-based typing. The paper's findings and limits, for the study overall: How much clinical and demographic metadata was included differed by source and by participant, and the metadata was provided uncurated.

According to the germline V gene (reference sequence), CDR1 reads SEHNR and CDR2 reads FQNEAQ. Relative to germline, V is 3 bases shorter and J is 3 bases shorter, with 11 bases between their ends. Its CDR3 holds 14 amino acids, cysteine through phenylalanine. Only the CDR3 region is kept as DNA, spanning 42 bases read in frame from base 1. As regards this clone: Its antigen is still unknown. Per-base qualities were not stored, and no clone one base away is much larger.

TCRbeta CDR3 regions were amplified from genomic DNA using the immunoSEQ Assay, a bias-controlled multiplex PCR. As for the original processing: The number of nucleated cells in each sample was estimated by amplification of reference gene primers within the assay. To quantify the absolute abundance of each unique TCRbeta CDR3 rearrangement, sequence reads were collapsed and filtered. For each sample, productive Simpson clonality was calculated as the square root of Simpson's diversity index across productive rearrangements. The table comes from immuneACCESS by way of TCRdb, which keeps in-frame sequences with V and J called. Part of the clones is missing from these tables; in studies checked, under half for an unresolved V gene and the rest for unknown reasons. The V and J calls and the clone size are those of that table, but D and trimming were determined from the DNA. The sample table records fewer than 45,000 clones; around 90% of these occur just once. Together, the top ten hold about 25% of the sample.

Each collaborating institution followed its own protocols to collect whole blood in K2EDTA tubes. For TCRbeta analysis, collaborator samples were shipped as frozen whole blood, as isolated PBMCs, or as DNA extracted from either sample type. The sequence was collected from a man aged 60 to 69 with active or convalescent COVID-19. The V and J genes are TRBV7-9 and TRBJ1-2; a tentative D match to TRBD1 spans 5 bases. The sample consisted of peripheral blood. The sequenced DNA: TGTGCCAGCAGCTTCTGGGGCGGAGACTATGGCTACACCTTC. Translated, it gives CASSFWGGDYGYTF.